The 16 T cell receptor beta chains given below trace back to one sample, sequenced in a study of CD8+CD57+ T cells in acquired aplastic anemia (dated by TCRdb to the late 2010s). This sample was sequenced with an Illumina HiSeq 2000. Genomic DNA served as template for TCR beta VDJ combination and CDR3 sequence profiling. TCRdb reprocessed the public reads (quality trimming at Q25 with fastp, clone calling with MiXCR) and kept in-frame beta chains. Identical CDR3 protein sequences are pooled into one entry, listed with their most common genes and DNA. The table for this sample lists 210,000 or so distinct CDR3 sequences; roughly 50% of them were counted only once. Clones ranked in the top ten supply just under 20% of the sample. Flow cytometry had shown CD8+CD57+ cell expansion in the patients selected for sequencing. Source material: sorted CD4+, CD8+, or CD8+CD57+ T cells (not recorded which) from PBMCs. The receptors derive from a human donor with aplastic anemia.

This chain uses TRBV10-3 with TRBJ1-1, with a tentative D call TRBD1 (6 bases). The germline V gene encodes CDR1 ENHRY and CDR2 SYGVKD. The CDR3 covers 15 residues. Trimming left V 0 bases short and J 4 bases short, with 12 bases between. The CDR3 loop reads CAISESQGFGTEAFF. The CDR3 DNA follows: TGTGCCATCAGTGAGTCTCAGGGGTTTGGCACTGAAGCTTTCTTT.

This clonotype occurred a few times. The rearrangement links TRBV5-1 to TRBJ2-5, with D possibly being TRBD1 or TRBD2 (5 bases each). V lost 0 bases and J 2 bases, leaving 11 bases between the germline ends. In germline, CDR1 is SGHRS, CDR2 YFSETQ. The CDR3 is 15 amino acids. In DNA form, the CDR3 reads TGCGCCAGCAGCTTGGGAGGGGAATTTCAAGAGACCCAGTACTTC. Its protein is CASSLGGEFQETQYF.

V is TRBV9 and J is TRBJ1-2; tentatively, D is TRBD1 (5 bases). The CDR3 contains 15 residues. V lost 3 bases and J 4 bases, leaving 16 bases between the germline ends. The germline V gene has CDR1 SGDLS and CDR2 YYNGEE. This CDR3 is CASSDNSRGLYGYTF. For the CDR3, the DNA is TGTGCCAGCAGCGATAACTCGCGGGGACTCTATGGCTACACCTTC.

The CDR3 coding sequence is TGTGCCAGCAGCTATCAGGGACGGGAGACCCAGTACTTC. Protein: CASSYQGRETQYF. This chain uses TRBV7-2 with TRBJ2-5; possibly TRBD1 or TRBD2 for D (5 bases each). The germline V gene encodes CDR1 SGHTA and CDR2 FQGNSA. The V end lost 4 bases, the J end lost 5 bases, and 11 bases lay between the germline ends. This CDR3 contains 13 residues.

Only a few counts were recorded for this clonotype. The junction does not match germline at one end; this may be a read error. V usage is TRBV5-1 and J usage is TRBJ2-7; 7 bases map to TRBD1. The CDR3 consists of 15 residues. Germline CDR1 is SGHRS and CDR2 is YFSETQ. As DNA, the CDR3 is TGTGCCAGCAGCTTACCGGGACAGCGAGTCTACGAGCAGTACTTC. It translates to CASSLPGQRVYEQYF.

The chain links TRBV19 to TRBJ2-5; tentatively, D is TRBD2 (5 bases). CDR3 length: 14 residues. The germline V and J ends were trimmed by 0 bases and 9 bases, with 14 bases remaining between them. The germline gives CDR1 LNHDA, CDR2 SQIVND (reference sequence). The CDR3 DNA is TGTGCCAGTAGTATAGAGGACTTCAATCAGCCCCAGTACTTC. Its protein is CASSIEDFNQPQYF.

This clonotype was detected once. The chain is built from TRBV19 and TRBJ1-2, with D perhaps TRBD1 (5 bases). The CDR3 is 13 residues long. The V and J ends lost 6 bases and 4 bases respectively, with 12 bases between them. CDR1 is LNHDA, CDR2 SQIVND, per germline (reference sequence). CDR3 nucleotide sequence: TGTGCCAGTAGCACAGGATTCGGCTATGGCTACACCTTC. Residues: CASSTGFGYGYTF.

In its sample, this clonotype was seen a few times. J is TRBJ1-1 and V is TRBV10-3; D gene unclear. Germline V gene sequence: CDR1 ENHRY, CDR2 SYGVKD. The V end lost 6 bases, the J end lost 1 base, and 9 bases lay between the germline ends. This CDR3 is built from 13 residues. CDR3: CAISPFSNTEAFF. The CDR3 DNA reads TGTGCCATCAGCCCTTTTTCGAACACTGAAGCTTTCTTT.

This clonotype was counted once. This chain links TRBV4-1 with TRBJ1-2; weak D call: TRBD1 (6 bases). The CDR3 is made up of 17 amino acids. The germline gives CDR1 MGHRA, CDR2 YSYEKL. Trimming stripped 1 base from V and 2 bases from J, with 17 bases between. CDR3: CASSQVYSGGQNYGYTF. The CDR3 DNA follows: TGCGCCAGCAGCCAAGTATATTCGGGCGGACAGAACTATGGCTACACCTTC.

Concerning this clonotype: One end of the junction is discordant with germline, which a read error may explain. V is TRBV7-7 and J is TRBJ2-1, with D tentatively TRBD1 (5 bases). This CDR3 has 14 amino acids. Germline V gene lookup returns CDR1 SSHAT and CDR2 FNYEAQ (reference sequence). The CDR3 loop reads CASSPQDTNNEQFF. The CDR3 nucleotides read TGTGCTAGCAGCCCCCAGGACACCAACAATGAGCAGTTCTTC.

The rearrangement links TRBV28 to TRBJ1-1; 10 bases fit TRBD1. The CDR3 runs 13 residues. CDR1 and CDR2 (germline): MDHEN, SYDVKM. J was trimmed by 6 bases and V by 5 bases; bases with no gene match: 3. In nucleotides, the CDR3 is TGTGCCAGCAGTGACAGGGGGCGGCCTGAAGCTTTCTTT. This sequence encodes CASSDRGRPEAFF.

The V gene is TRBV2, the J gene TRBJ1-2; D might be TRBD1 (5 bases). Trimming took 3 bases from V and 7 from J, leaving 15 bases between them. CDR1 is SNHLY and CDR2 is FYNNEI in the germline V gene. There are 14 residues in the CDR3. Here the CDR3 reads CASSDRAILSGYTF. The CDR3 DNA is TGTGCCAGCAGTGACAGGGCGATATTGTCTGGCTACACCTTC.

The J gene is TRBJ1-2, the V gene TRBV7-8; D unclear. The V gene lost 2 bases and the J gene lost 3 bases, with 7 bases spanning the gap. Germline-derived CDR1 and CDR2 are SGHVS and FQNEAQ. The CDR3 runs 13 residues. In DNA, the CDR3 is TGTGCCAGCAGCTTATGGACGGACTATGGCTACACCTTC. This codes for CASSLWTDYGYTF.

Regarding this clonotype: A much bigger clone sits one base away, suggesting this may be a read error. This rearrangement joins TRBV20-1 to TRBJ2-7; 7 nucleotides line up with TRBD1. Germline CDR1 reads DFQATT; CDR2 reads SNEGSKA (reference sequence). This CDR3 region has 14 residues. The CDR3 DNA reads TGCAGTGCTAGAAACCCGGGACAGTTCGACGAGCTGTACTTC. Amino acids: CSARNPGQFDELYF.

The gene calls are TRBV10-1 and TRBJ2-7; TRBD1 might be the D (6 bases). CDR3 size: 14 residues. Trimming took 6 bases from V and 4 from J, leaving 16 bases between them. CDR1 and CDR2 from the germline V gene are WNHNN and SYGVQD (reference sequence). DNA of the CDR3: TGCGCCAGCAGCGACCCTGGACAGAGATACGAGCAGTACTTC. It specifies CASSDPGQRYEQYF.

The CDR3, as DNA: TGTGCCAGCAGCTTAGTTCAGACTCAGGTCACAGATACGCAGTATTTT. This gives the protein CASSLVQTQVTDTQYF. V and J are TRBV7-6 and TRBJ2-3; D remains ambiguous. From germline, CDR1 is SGHVS and CDR2 FNYEAQ. With 1 base removed from V and 2 bases from J, the gap between germline ends came to 13 bases. This CDR3 spans 16 amino acids.